Given below is one T cell receptor beta chain in context. Its antigen remains unidentified. These data come from a study of CD8 T cells in Susac syndrome. The T cells that were sequenced for TCR beta were CD8+ and CD4+ cells from blood. This CDR3 has 15 residues. V lost 1 base, J lost 5 bases, and 14 bases lay in between. Study outcomes and limitations: A relatively small number of individuals underwent TCR sequencing and HLA analysis. Where Susac syndrome CD4+ T cell repertoires were concerned, no clonal expansion was evident.

After extraction with the RNeasy kit, roughly 0.45 to 1 ug of the RNA was reverse transcribed using random hexamers. Across 54 Vbeta and 13 Jbeta, immunoSEQ multiplex PCR amplified TCR beta CDR3. TCRdb redid the calling of the immunoSEQ multiplex PCR reads with MiXCR, one entry per CDR3 protein. The sample consists of about 190,000 distinct CDR3 sequences, around 90% of them appearing once. This chain uses TRBV12-3 or TRBV12-4 with TRBJ1-2; D gene ambiguous. Source material: CD4+ T cells from PBMCs. The source of this sequence is a human donor with Susac syndrome. The CDR3 region has the DNA TGTGCCAGCAGTTTAGGGGTGATCGGTTATTATGGCTACACCTTC. It yields the protein CASSLGVIGYYGYTF.